This TCR beta chain was documented in a study of blood T cell repertoires in COVID-19. Turning to the study itself: The analysed material was cDNA or gDNA that came from T cells, B-cell-depleted T cells, or PBMCs.

The assay was immunoSEQ multiplex PCR, and TCRdb's table has in-frame clones only and misses some. This sample has 340,000 or so clones; 80% to 90% occur once, and the top ten carry 1%. Per the germline V gene, CDR1 is MNHEY and CDR2 is SVGAGI. The CDR3 sequence is 13 residues long. V was pared by 1 base and J by 6 bases, with 9 bases between. This chain connects TRBV6-5 to TRBJ1-1; possibly TRBD1 for D (5 bases). Input material: peripheral blood. The receptor comes from a man aged 50 to 59 with active or convalescent COVID-19. The DNA of the CDR3 is TGTGCCAGCAGTTACTTTGGGGGGTCTGAAGCTTTCTTT. This encodes CASSYFGGSEAFF.